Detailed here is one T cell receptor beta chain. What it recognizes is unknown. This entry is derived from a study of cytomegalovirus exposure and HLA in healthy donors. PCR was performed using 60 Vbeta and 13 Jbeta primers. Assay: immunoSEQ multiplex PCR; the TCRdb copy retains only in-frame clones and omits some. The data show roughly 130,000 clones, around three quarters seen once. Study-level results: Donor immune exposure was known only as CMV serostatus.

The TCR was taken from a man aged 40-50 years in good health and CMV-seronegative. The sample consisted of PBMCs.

CDR3 sequence: CATSRDPGGETQYF. Here the CDR3 DNA reads TGTGCCACCAGCAGAGATCCAGGGGGGGAGACCCAGTACTTC. V gene TRBV15 combines with J gene TRBJ2-5, with D perhaps matching TRBD1 (7 bases). V dropped 0 bases and J dropped 5 bases, with 10 bases sitting between them. The CDR3 loop spans 14 amino acids. CDR1 LNHNV and CDR2 YYDKDF come from the germline V gene (reference sequence).